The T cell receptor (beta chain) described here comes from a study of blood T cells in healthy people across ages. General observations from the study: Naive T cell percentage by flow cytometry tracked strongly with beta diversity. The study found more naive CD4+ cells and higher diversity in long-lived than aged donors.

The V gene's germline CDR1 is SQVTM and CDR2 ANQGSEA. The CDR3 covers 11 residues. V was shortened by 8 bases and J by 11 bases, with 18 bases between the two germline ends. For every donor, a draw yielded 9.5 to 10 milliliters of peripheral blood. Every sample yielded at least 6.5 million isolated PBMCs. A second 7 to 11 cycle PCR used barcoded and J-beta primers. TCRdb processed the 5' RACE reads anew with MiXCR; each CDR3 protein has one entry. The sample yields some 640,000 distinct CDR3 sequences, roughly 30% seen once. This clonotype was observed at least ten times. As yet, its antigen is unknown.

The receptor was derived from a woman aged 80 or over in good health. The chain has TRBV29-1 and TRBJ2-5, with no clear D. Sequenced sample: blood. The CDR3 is CSSSQSDEQYF. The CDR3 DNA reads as TGCAGCTCCAGTCAGAGCGATGAGCAGTACTTC.